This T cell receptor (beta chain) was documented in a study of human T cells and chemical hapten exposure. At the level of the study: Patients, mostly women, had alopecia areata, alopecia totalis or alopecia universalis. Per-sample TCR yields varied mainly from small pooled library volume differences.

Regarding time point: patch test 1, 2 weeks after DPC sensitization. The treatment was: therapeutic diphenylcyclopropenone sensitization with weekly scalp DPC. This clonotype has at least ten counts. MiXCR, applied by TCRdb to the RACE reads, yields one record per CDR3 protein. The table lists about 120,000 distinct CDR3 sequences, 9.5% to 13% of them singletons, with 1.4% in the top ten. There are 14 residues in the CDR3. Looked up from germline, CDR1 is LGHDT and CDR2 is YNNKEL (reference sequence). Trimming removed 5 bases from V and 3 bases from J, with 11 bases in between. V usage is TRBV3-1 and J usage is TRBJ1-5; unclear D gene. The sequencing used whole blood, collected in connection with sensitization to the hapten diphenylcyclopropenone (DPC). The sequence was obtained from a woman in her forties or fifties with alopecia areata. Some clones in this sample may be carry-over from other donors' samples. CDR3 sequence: CASSSRGDNQPQHF. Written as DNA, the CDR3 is TGTGCCAGCAGCTCTCGGGGAGACAATCAGCCCCAGCATTTT.